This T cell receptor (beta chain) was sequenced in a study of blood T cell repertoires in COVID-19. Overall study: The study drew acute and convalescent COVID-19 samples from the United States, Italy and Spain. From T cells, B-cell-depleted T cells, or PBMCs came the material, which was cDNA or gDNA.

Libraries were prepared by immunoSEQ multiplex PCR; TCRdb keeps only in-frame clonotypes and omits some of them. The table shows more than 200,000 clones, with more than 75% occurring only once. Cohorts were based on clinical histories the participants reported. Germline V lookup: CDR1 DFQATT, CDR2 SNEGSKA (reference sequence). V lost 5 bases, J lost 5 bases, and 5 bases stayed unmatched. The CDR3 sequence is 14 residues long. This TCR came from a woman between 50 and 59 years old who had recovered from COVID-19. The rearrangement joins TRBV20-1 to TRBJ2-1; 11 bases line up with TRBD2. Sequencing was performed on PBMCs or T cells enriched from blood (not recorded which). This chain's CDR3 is CSAGGTSGNNEQFF. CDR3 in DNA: TGCAGTGCTGGTGGGACTAGCGGAAACAATGAGCAGTTCTTC.